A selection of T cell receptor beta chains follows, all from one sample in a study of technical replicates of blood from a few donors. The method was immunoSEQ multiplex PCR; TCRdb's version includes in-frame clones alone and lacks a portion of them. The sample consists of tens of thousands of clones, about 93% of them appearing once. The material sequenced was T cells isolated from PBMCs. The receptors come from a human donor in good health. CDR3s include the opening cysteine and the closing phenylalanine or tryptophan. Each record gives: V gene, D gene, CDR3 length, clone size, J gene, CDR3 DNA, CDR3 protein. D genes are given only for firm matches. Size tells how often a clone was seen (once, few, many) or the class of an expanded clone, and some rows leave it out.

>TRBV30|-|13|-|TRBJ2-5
TGTGCCTGGAGCCAGGACAGCCTAGAGACCCAGTACTTC
CAWSQDSLETQYF
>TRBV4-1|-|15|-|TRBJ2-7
TGCGCCAGCAGCCATGGACTTTCGGGAGCGTACGAGCAGTACTTC
CASSHGLSGAYEQYF
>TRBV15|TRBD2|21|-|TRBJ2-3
TGTGCCACCAGCAGTTTCGGTTGGGGACAGGGACTAGCGGGAAACACAGATACGCAGTATTTT
CATSSFGWGQGLAGNTDTQYF
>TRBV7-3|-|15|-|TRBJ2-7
TGTGCCAGCAGCTCAGAGGGGGGGATCCCCTACGAGCAGTACTTC
CASSSEGGIPYEQYF
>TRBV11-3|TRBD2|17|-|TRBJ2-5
TGTGCCAGCAGCTACAGACTAGCGGGGGGGCCCGGAGAGACCCAGTACTTC
CASSYRLAGGPGETQYF
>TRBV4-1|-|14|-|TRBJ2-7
TGCGCCAGCAGCCAACCCGGGGATTCCTACGAGCAGTACTTC
CASSQPGDSYEQYF
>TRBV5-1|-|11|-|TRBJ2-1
TGCGCCAGCAGCTTCCTAGGTGAGCAGTTCTTC
CASSFLGEQFF
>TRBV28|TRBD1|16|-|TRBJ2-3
TGTGCCAGCAGTTTAGTAGGGACAGGGGTCACAGATACGCAGTATTTT
CASSLVGTGVTDTQYF
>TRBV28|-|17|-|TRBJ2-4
TGTGCCAGCATGTCCACAGGGACACGAGGGGCCAAAAACATTCAGTACTTC
CASMSTGTRGAKNIQYF
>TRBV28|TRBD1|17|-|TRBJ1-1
TGTGCCAGCAGTTTCGGACAGGGGGCTGGTATGGACCCTGAAGCTTTCTTT
CASSFGQGAGMDPEAFF
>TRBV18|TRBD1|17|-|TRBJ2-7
TGTGCCAGCTCACCTGGGGGTCCAGGACAGGGGCTCTACGAGCAGTACTTC
CASSPGGPGQGLYEQYF
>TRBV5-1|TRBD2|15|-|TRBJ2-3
TGCGCCAGCAGCTTGGGAAGCGGGGGTACAGATACGCAGTATTTT
CASSLGSGGTDTQYF
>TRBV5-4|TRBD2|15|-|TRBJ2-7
TGTGCCAGCAGCTTCGCTAGCGGGGCCCTATACGAGCAGTACTTC
CASSFASGALYEQYF
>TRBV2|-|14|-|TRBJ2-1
TGTGCCAGCAGTGGGTACCCCCAGGGGGGTGAGCAGTTCTTC
CASSGYPQGGEQFF
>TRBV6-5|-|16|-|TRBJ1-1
TGTGCCAGCAGCTACATAAAGAAGAGGGAGGGCACTGAAGCTTTCTTT
CASSYIKKREGTEAFF
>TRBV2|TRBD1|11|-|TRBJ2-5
TGTGCCAGCAGTTGGGGACAGCCTCAGTACTTC
CASSWGQPQYF
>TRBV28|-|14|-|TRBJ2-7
TGTGCCAGCAGTTTACCAGGGAATTCCTACGAGCAGTACTTC
CASSLPGNSYEQYF
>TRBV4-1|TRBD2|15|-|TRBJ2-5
TGCGCCAGCAGCCTTTCCCCTAGCGGGAAAGAGACCCAGTACTTC
CASSLSPSGKETQYF
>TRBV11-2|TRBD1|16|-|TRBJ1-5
TGTGCCAGCAGCCAGGGACAGCCGTTTAGCAATCAGCCCCAGCATTTT
CASSQGQPFSNQPQHF
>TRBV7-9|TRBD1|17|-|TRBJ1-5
TGTGCCAGCAGCTACGGGACCACAGGGGGAAGGCGTCAGCCCCAGCATTTT
CASSYGTTGGRRQPQHF
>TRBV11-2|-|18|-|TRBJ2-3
TGTGCCAGCAGCTTAGGGGCTAGCGGGACAGGTAGCACAGATACGCAGTATTTT
CASSLGASGTGSTDTQYF
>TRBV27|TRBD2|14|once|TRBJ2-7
TGTGCCAGCAGTTTAGGGACTAGCCTGTACGAGCAGTACTTC
CASSLGTSLYEQYF
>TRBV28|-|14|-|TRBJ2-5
TGTGCCAGCAGTTTAAGAACCCTCGGGGAGACCCAGTACTTC
CASSLRTLGETQYF
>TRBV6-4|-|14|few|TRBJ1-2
TGTGCCAGCAGCGTACAGGGAGGGGGTTCTGGCTACACCTTC
CASSVQGGGSGYTF
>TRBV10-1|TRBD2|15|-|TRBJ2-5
TGCGCCAGCAGTGGTTATGCGGCGGGAGAAGAGACCCAGTACTTC
CASSGYAAGEETQYF
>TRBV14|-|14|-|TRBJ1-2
TGTGCCAGCCGCAATTCCGGGGGGGCATTGGGCTACACCTTC
CASRNSGGALGYTF
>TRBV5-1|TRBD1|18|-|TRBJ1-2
TGCGCCAGCAGCTTGGGACGACAGGGAGCGAGCCACTACTATGGCTACACCTTC
CASSLGRQGASHYYGYTF
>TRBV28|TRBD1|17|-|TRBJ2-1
TGTGCCAGCAGCCCCGACAGGGGAGCGACGTTGGTAAATGAGCAGTTCTTC
CASSPDRGATLVNEQFF
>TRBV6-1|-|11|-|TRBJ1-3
TGTGCCACCGTGAAGGGGCGAACCATATATTTT
CATVKGRTIYF
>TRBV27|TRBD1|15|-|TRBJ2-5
TGTGCCAGCAGTCGGGGGACAGGGCTTGCGGAGACCCAGTACTTC
CASSRGTGLAETQYF
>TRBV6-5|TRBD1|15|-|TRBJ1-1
TGTGCCAGCAGTTACTCGGGACAGGTTAACACTGAAGCTTTCTTT
CASSYSGQVNTEAFF
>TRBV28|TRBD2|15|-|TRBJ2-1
TGTGCCAGCAGTTTCACTAGCGGGATACACAATGAGCAGTTCTTC
CASSFTSGIHNEQFF
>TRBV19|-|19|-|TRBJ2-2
TGTGCCAGTAGTATAGACGCCACCACCCGAGTGGGGGGATCCGGGGAGCTGTTTTTT
CASSIDATTRVGGSGELFF